The 14 T cell receptor beta chains below were found in one sample sequenced in a study of blood T cell repertoires in COVID-19. Data came from immunoSEQ multiplex PCR; TCRdb stores just in-frame clones and leaves some out. The data show 80,000 or so clones, approximately 90% seen once. Sample: peripheral blood. The receptor source for this set is a man aged 50-59 years with acute or convalescent COVID-19.

This rearrangement joins TRBV4-1 to TRBJ1-5; D is possibly TRBD1 (6 bases). CDR1 MGHRA and CDR2 YSYEKL come from the germline V gene. Trimming shortened V by 4 bases and J by 9 bases, and 22 bases separated the two germline ends. This CDR3 has 16 amino acids. CDR3 region: CASSPGVGRGTRPQHF. The CDR3 region has the DNA TGCGCCAGCAGCCCCGGCGTTGGTAGGGGGACCCGGCCCCAGCATTTT.

The chain recombines TRBV28 with TRBJ1-2; D might be TRBD1 (5 bases). The CDR3 is made up of 11 amino acids. Trimming pared 8 bases from V and 9 bases from J, leaving 13 bases between. CDR1 and CDR2 (germline): MDHEN, SYDVKM. The CDR3 region is CASRGGLSYTF. CDR3 bases: TGTGCCAGCCGCGGGGGTCTGAGCTACACCTTC.

V gene TRBV4-2 combines with J gene TRBJ2-3; 13 nucleotides line up with TRBD2. The CDR3 contains 15 residues. The germline V gene encodes CDR1 LGHNA and CDR2 YNFKEQ. V shed 4 bases and J 5 bases; nucleotides not matched to a gene: 3. CDR3 in amino acids: CASSPTSGGLDTQYF. DNA of the CDR3: TGTGCCAGCAGCCCGACTAGCGGGGGGCTAGATACGCAGTATTTT.

V and J are TRBV7-9 and TRBJ2-3; 14 nucleotides agree with TRBD2. The germline V gene encodes CDR1 SEHNR and CDR2 FQNEAQ (reference sequence). J was trimmed by 5 bases and V by 4 bases; bases with no gene match: 5. The CDR3 covers 16 residues. CDR3 sequence reads: CASSSGLAGVGDTQYF. CDR3 sequence (DNA): TGTGCCAGCAGCTCGGGACTAGCGGGAGTAGGAGATACGCAGTATTTT.

V and J are TRBV5-1 and TRBJ2-7; D may be TRBD1 (5 bases). Germline CDR1 reads SGHRS; CDR2 reads YFSETQ. Trimming stripped 0 bases from V and 2 bases from J, with 9 bases between. The CDR3 has 14 amino acids. The DNA for the CDR3 is TGCGCCAGCAGCTTGGCGCCAGGGCCCTACGAGCAGTACTTC. Protein product: CASSLAPGPYEQYF. Drawing the rest from reference TRBV5-1 and TRBJ2-7, the complete variable domain is KAGVTQTPRYLIKTRGQQVTLSCSPISGHRSVSWYQQTPGQGLQFLFEYFSETQRNKGNFPGRFSGRQFSNSRSEMNVSTLELGDSALYLCASSLAPGPYEQYFGPGTRLTVT.

The chain couples TRBV3-1 (or the pseudogene TRBV3-2) to TRBJ1-5; D unclear. The CDR3 spans 14 residues. CDR1 is LGHDT, CDR2 YNNKEL, per germline (reference sequence). Trimming cost V 3 bases and J 0 bases, with 6 bases left between them. The CDR3 DNA is TGTGCCAGCAGCCAGGGCGTTAGCAATCAGCCCCAGCATTTT. Encoded protein: CASSQGVSNQPQHF.

This clone was detected only a few times. This chain links TRBV5-4 with TRBJ2-3; 8 nucleotides align to TRBD2. CDR3 length equals 15 residues. CDR1 is SGHNT, CDR2 YYREEE, per germline (reference sequence). V was pared by 2 bases and J by 3 bases, with 5 bases of the junction left unmatched. The CDR3 bases are TGTGCCAGCAGCTTTTTCGGCGGGGGGACAGATACGCAGTATTTT. Amino acids: CASSFFGGGTDTQYF.

This rearrangement joins TRBV18 to TRBJ2-3, with TRBD1 matching over 9 bases. The V segment lost 5 bases and the J segment 3 bases; nucleotides outside the gene matches: 3. This CDR3 has 14 amino acids. Germline V gene sequence: CDR1 KGHSH, CDR2 LQKENI. CDR3 bases: TGTGCCAGCTCAGGTGACAGGGGGACAGATACGCAGTATTTT. Encoded protein: CASSGDRGTDTQYF. Filled out from reference TRBV18 and TRBJ2-3, the complete variable domain reads NAGVMQNPRHLVRRRGQEARLRCSPMKGHSHVYWYRQLPEEGLKFMVYLQKENIIDESGMPKERFSAEFPKEGPSILRIQQVVRGDSAAYFCASSGDRGTDTQYFGPGTRLTVL.

The chain is built from TRBV28 and TRBJ2-7; TRBD1 matches 8 bases. CDR1 MDHEN and CDR2 SYDVKM come from the germline V gene. The V gene end was trimmed by 3 bases and the J gene end by 3 bases; junction bases not matched to a gene: 4. This CDR3 is 14 amino acids long. CDR3 sequence reads: CASSFLTGVYEQYF. DNA for the CDR3: TGTGCCAGCAGTTTTTTGACAGGGGTCTACGAGCAGTACTTC.

The V and J genes are TRBV5-8 and TRBJ1-1; TRBD1 is a possible D gene (5 bases). Germline V CDR1 and CDR2: SGHTS, YDEGEE. Deletions cut 7 bases from V and 4 bases from J, with 11 bases between. CDR3 length: 12 residues. Here the CDR3 reads CASCMGGTEAFF. The CDR3, as DNA: TGTGCCAGCTGTATGGGGGGCACTGAAGCTTTCTTT. Variable domain in full (rest from reference TRBV5-8 and TRBJ1-1): EAGVTQSPTHLIKTRGQQATLRCSPISGHTSVYWYQQALGLGLQFLLWYDEGEERNRGNFPPRFSGRQFPNYSSELNVNALELEDSALYLCASCMGGTEAFFGQGTRLTVV.

The DNA for the CDR3 is TGTGCCAGTACTTACAGGGAATCGAATCAGCCCCAGCATTTT. Translated: CASTYRESNQPQHF. The chain links TRBV19 to TRBJ1-5, with a tentative D call TRBD1 (6 bases). There are 14 residues in the CDR3. The V end was cut by 7 bases, the J end by 4 bases, with 14 bases between. Germline CDR1 reads LNHDA; CDR2 reads SQIVND (reference sequence).

V usage is TRBV19 and J usage is TRBJ1-1; the D gene is possibly TRBD1 (5 bases). CDR1 is LNHDA and CDR2 is SQIVND in the germline V gene (reference sequence). This CDR3 has 14 amino acids. With 3 bases removed from V and 11 bases from J, the gap between germline ends came to 19 bases. The CDR3 region is CASSIVAGLYGAFF. In nucleotides, the CDR3 is TGTGCCAGTAGTATCGTGGCGGGACTCTATGGTGCTTTCTTT.

The rearrangement links TRBV19 to TRBJ1-1; D may be TRBD1 (6 bases). Germline V lookup: CDR1 LNHDA, CDR2 SQIVND (reference sequence). V was cut by 7 bases and J by 0 bases, with 15 bases left in between. This CDR3 region has 15 residues. CDR3 in amino acids: CASMTGPFMNTEAFF. CDR3 nucleotide sequence: TGTGCCAGTATGACAGGCCCTTTTATGAACACTGAAGCTTTCTTT.

The chain is built from TRBV5-1 and TRBJ1-2; TRBD1 matches 11 bases. Germline CDR1 SGHRS, CDR2 YFSETQ. Trimming took 8 bases from V and 3 from J; bases not matched to a gene: 12. CDR3 size: 16 residues. The CDR3 bases are TGCGCCAGTAGGAAGACCGGGACAGGGGGAGACTATGGCTACACCTTC. Protein: CASRKTGTGGDYGYTF.